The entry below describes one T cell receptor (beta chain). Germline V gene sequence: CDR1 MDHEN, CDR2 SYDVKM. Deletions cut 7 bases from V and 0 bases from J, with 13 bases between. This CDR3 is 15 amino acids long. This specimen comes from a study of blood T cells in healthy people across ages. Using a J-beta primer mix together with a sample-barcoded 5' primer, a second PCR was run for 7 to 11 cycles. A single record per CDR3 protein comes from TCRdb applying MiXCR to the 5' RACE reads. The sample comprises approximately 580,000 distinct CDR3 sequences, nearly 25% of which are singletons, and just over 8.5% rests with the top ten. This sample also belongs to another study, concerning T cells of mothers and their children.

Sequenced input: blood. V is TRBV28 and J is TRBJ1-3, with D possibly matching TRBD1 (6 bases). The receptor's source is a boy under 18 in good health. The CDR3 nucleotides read TGTGCCAGCACCCAGACAGGCCACTCTGGAAACACCATATATTTT. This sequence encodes CASTQTGHSGNTIYF. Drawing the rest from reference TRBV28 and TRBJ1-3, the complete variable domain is DVKVTQSSRYLVKRTGEKVFLECVQDMDHENMFWYRQDPGLGLRLIYFSYDVKMKEKGDIPEGYSVSREKKERFSLILESASTNQTSMYLCASTQTGHSGNTIYFGEGSWLTVV.